The clone carrying this T cell receptor (beta chain) has more than one count but fewer than ten. The sample belongs to a study of T cells in Graves' hyperthyroidism and ophthalmopathy. Recently diagnosed hyperthyroidism of less than 2 months' duration affected patients aged 18 to 65. Diagnoses used clinical symptoms, serum thyroxine and TRAb, thyroid ultrasound and orbital computed tomography. Blood was obtained at the first hyperthyroidism diagnosis, which preceded any ophthalmopathy symptoms. Researchers took RNA transcripts and amplified the TCR beta CDR3 regions from them. Researchers ran a first-round RT-PCR on the TCR CDR3 using the HTBI primer set. TCRdb re-derived calls from the multiplex PCR reads in MiXCR, one entry per CDR3 protein. The sample gives approximately 720,000 distinct CDR3 sequences, around 20% of which show up once; around 15% is in the top ten. Trimming cost V 5 bases and J 11 bases, with 9 bases left between them. Germline loops: CDR1 LNHNV, CDR2 YYDKDF (reference sequence). The CDR3 runs 11 residues.

The source material was blood. The receptor was derived from a woman in her forties or fifties with Graves' hyperthyroidism that later progressed to Graves' ophthalmopathy. The chain carries TRBV15 and TRBJ1-4; no definite D call. In DNA, the CDR3 is TGTGCCACCAGCCCGTCGGGGAAACTGTTTTTT. Residues: CATSPSGKLFF.